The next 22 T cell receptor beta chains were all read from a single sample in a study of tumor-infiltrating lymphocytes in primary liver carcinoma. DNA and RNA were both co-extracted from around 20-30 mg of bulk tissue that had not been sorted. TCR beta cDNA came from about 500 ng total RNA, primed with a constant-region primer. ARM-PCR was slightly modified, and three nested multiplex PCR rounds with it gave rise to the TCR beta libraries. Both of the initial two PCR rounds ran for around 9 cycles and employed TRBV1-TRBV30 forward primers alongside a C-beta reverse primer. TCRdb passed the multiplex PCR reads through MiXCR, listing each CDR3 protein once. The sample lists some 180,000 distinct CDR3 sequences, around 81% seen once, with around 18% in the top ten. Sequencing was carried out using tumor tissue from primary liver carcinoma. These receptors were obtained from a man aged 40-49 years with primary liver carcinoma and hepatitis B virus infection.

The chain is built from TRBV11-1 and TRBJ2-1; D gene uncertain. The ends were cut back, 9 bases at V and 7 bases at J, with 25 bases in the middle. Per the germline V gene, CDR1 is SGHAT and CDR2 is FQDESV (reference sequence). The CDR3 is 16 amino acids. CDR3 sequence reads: CASTSSRDKGLNEQFF. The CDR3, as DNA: TGTGCCAGTACCTCATCCCGAGATAAGGGCTTAAATGAGCAGTTCTTC.

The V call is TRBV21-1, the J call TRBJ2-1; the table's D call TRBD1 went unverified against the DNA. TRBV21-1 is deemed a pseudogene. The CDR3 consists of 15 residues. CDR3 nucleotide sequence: TGTGCCAGCAGCAATAGTCGGGGGCCAAACGATGAGCAGTTCTTC. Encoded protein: CASSNSRGPNDEQFF.

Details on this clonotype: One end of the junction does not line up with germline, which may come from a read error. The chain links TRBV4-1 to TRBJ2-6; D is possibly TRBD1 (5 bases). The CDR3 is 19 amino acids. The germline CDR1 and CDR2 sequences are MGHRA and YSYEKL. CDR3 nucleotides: TGCGCCAGCAGCCAAGATTTAGACAGATCCGACTCTGTGGCCAACGTCCTGACTTTC. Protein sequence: CASSQDLDRSDSVANVLTF.

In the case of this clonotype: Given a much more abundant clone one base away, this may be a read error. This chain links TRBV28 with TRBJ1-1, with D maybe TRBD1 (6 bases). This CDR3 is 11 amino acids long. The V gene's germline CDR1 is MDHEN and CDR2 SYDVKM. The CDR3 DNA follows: TGTGTCAGCAGTTACCGACAGGAGGCTTTCTTT. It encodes CVSSYRQEAFF.

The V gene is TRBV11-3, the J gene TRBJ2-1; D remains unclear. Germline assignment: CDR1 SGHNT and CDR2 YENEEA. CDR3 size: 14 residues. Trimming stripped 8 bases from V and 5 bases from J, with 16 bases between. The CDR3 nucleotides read TGTGCCAGCTGCTCAGACGTCTCGAACAATGAGCAGTTCTTC. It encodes CASCSDVSNNEQFF.

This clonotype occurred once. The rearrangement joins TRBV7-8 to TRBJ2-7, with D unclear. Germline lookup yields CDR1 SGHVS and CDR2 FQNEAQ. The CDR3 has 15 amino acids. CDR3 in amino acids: CVRTVRSAPAYEQYF. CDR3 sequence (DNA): TGTGTCCGCACCGTTCGGTCGGCACCGGCGTACGAGCAGTACTTC.

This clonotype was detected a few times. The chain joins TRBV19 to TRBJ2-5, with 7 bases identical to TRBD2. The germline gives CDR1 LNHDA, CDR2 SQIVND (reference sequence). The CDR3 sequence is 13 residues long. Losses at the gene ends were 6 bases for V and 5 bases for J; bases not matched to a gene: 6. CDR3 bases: TGTGCCAGTAGGCGGGGGATGGTGGAGACCCAGTACTTC. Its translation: CASRRGMVETQYF.

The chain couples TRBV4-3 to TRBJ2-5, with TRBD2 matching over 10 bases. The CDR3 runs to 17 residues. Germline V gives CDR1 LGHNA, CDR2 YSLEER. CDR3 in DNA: TGCACCAACAGCCAAGCGGCTAGCGGGAGAACTGGTGAGACCCAGTACTTC. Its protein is CTNSQAASGRTGETQYF.

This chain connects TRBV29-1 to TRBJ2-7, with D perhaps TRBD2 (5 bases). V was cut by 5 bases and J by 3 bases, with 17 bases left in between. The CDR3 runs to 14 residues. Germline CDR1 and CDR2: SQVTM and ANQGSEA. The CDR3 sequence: CSVLAWVPGYEQYF. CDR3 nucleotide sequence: TGCAGCGTTCTAGCCTGGGTTCCTGGCTACGAGCAGTACTTC.

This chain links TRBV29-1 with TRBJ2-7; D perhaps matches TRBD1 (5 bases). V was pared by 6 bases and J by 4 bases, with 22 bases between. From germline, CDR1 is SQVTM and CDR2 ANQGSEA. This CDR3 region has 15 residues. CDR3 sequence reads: CSVIFRQPESYEQYF. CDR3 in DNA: TGCAGCGTCATTTTTCGACAGCCAGAATCTTACGAGCAGTACTTC.

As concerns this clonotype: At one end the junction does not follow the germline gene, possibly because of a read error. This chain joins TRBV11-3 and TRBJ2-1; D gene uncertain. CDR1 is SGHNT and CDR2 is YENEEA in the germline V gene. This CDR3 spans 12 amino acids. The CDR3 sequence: CASRLNANERFF. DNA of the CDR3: TGTGCCAGCAGATTAAATGCTAATGAGCGGTTCTTC.

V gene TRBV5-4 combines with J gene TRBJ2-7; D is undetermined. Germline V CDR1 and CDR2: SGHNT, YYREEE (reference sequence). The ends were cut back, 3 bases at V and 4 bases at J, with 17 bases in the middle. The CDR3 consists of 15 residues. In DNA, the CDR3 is TGTGCCAGCAGCTCGTTCGGTGGCCCCTCTTACGAGCAGTACTTC. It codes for CASSSFGGPSYEQYF.

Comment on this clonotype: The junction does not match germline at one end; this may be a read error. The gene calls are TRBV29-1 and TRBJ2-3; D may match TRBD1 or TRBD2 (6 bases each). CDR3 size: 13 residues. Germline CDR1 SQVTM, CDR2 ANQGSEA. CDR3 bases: TGCAGCGTCCGGAAGGGGGGCGGAGATACACAGTACTTT. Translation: CSVRKGGGDTQYF.

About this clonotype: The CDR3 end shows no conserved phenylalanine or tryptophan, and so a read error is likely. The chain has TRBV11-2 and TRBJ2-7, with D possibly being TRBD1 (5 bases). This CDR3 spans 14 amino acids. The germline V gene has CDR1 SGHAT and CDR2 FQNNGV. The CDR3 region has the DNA TGTGCCAGCAGCTCTAACAGGAAATCCTGCGAGCAGTACATC. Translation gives CASSSNRKSCEQYI.

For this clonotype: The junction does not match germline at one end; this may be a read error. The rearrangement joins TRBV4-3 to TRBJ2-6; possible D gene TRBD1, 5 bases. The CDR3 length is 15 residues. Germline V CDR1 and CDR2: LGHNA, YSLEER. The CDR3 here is CAISDRNSGANVLTF. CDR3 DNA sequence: TGCGCCATCAGTGACAGAAACTCTGGGGCCAACGTCCTGACCTTC.

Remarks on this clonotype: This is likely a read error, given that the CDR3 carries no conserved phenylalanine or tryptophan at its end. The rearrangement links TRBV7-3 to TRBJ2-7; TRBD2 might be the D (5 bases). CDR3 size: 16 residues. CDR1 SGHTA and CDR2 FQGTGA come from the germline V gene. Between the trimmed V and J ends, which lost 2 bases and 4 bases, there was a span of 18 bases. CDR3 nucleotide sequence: TGTGCCAGCAGCTTAGCTTCGAGAGGAGGCCAATACGAGCAGTACATC. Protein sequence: CASSLASRGGQYEQYI.

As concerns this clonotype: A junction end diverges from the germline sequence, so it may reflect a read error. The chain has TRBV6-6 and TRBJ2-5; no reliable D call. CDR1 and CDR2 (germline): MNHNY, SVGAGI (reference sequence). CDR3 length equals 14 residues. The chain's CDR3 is CACSYGPHNGTQYF. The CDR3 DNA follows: TGTGCCTGCAGTTACGGCCCTCACAACGGGACCCAGTACTTC.

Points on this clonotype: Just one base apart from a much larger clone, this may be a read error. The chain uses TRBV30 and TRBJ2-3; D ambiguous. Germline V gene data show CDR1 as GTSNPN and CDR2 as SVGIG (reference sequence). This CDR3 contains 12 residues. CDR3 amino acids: CAWSPTTDTHYF. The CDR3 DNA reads TGTGCCTGGAGTCCTACTACAGATACGCACTATTTT. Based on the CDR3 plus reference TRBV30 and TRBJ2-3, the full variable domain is SQTIHQWPATLVQPVGSPLSLECTVEGTSNPNLYWYRQAAGRGLQLLFYSVGIGQISSEVPQNLSASRPQDRQFILSSKKLLLSDSGFYLCAWSPTTDTHYFGPGTRLTVL.

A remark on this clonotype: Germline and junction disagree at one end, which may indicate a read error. CDR3 region: CASSQEIGGGVSNQPQHF. The CDR3 bases are TGTGCCAGCAGCCAAGAAATAGGAGGGGGCGTAAGCAATCAGCCTCAGCATTTT. V usage is TRBV4-2 and J usage is TRBJ1-5, with 7 bases identical to TRBD1. The CDR3 consists of 18 residues. Germline CDR1 LGHNA, CDR2 YNFKEQ.

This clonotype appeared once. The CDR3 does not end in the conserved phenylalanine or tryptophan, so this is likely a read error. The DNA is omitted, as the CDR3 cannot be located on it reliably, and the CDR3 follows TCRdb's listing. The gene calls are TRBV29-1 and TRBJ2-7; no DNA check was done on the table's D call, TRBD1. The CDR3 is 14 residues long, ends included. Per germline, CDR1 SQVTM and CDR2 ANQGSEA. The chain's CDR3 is CSVEEQGRTYEQYA.

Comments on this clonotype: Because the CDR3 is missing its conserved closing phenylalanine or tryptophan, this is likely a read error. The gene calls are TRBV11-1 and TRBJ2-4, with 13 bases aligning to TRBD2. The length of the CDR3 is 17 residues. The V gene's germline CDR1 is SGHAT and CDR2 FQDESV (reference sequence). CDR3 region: CANSFPGTSGTKNIQYL. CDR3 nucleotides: TGCGCCAACAGCTTTCCCGGGACTAGCGGGACCAAGAACATTCAGTACCTC.

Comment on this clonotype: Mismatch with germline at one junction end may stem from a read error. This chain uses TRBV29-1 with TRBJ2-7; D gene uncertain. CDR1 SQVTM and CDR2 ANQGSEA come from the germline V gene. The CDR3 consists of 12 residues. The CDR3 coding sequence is TGCGGCGTTGAGTCCATAGATTACGAGCAGTACTTC. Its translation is CGVESIDYEQYF.